This T cell receptor beta chain was identified during a study of cytomegalovirus exposure and HLA in healthy donors. General observations from the study: Among TCR beta chains, those listed as cytomegalovirus-associated numbered approximately 150. In vitro assays verified that three CMV-associated chains recognized CMV antigens specifically.

In the case of this clone: Its antigen remains unknown.

With V trimmed by 3 bases and J by 4 bases, 4 bases remained unmatched. This CDR3 comprises 15 residues. CDR1 SGDLS and CDR2 YYNGEE come from the germline V gene. The PCR contained 60 Vbeta and 13 Jbeta primers. Profiled with immunoSEQ multiplex PCR; TCRdb holds only in-frame clones, not every one. The sample includes 130,000 or so clones, about 75% of them seen just once. This TCR derives from a man aged 40-49 years in good health and CMV-seronegative. The sample consisted of PBMCs. The chain links TRBV9 to TRBJ1-3; 10 bases are a match to TRBD1. In DNA form, the CDR3 reads TGTGCCAGCAGCGAGGGACAGGGGAACGGAAACACCATATATTTT. It specifies CASSEGQGNGNTIYF.